This T cell receptor (beta chain) was obtained from a study of T cell responses to AZD1222 COVID-19 vaccine. Notes on the study in general: Recipients of two AZD1222 doses showed rising Spike-specific TCR breadth and depth. At study baseline, merely six AZD1222 recipients were seropositive.

Only in-frame clones appear in the TCRdb table, and some are missing; sequencing was by immunoSEQ multiplex PCR. The top ten hold around 4.6% of the sample, which has fewer than 120,000 clones, about 81% seen once. Notes on this clone: What it binds is unknown.

The sample was peripheral blood, taken on day 0 of AZD1222 vaccination. This TCR came from an adult in good health.

Written as DNA, the CDR3 is TGTGCCAGCAGCTTAGACCCGGGCCTACTCCGGACAGGGAAGGCTGAAGCTTTCTTT. Amino acid sequence: CASSLDPGLLRTGKAEAFF. The V gene is TRBV11-2, the J gene TRBJ1-1; 8 bases line up with TRBD1. The V gene end was trimmed by 0 bases and the J gene end by 6 bases; junction bases not matched to a gene: 18. There are 19 residues in the CDR3. Per the germline V gene, CDR1 is SGHAT and CDR2 is FQNNGV.